The subject of this entry is one T cell receptor (beta chain). Its matching antigen is unknown. Per the germline V gene, CDR1 is SEHNR and CDR2 is FQNEAQ (reference sequence). V was clipped by 11 bases and J by 4 bases, with 8 bases between them. The CDR3 has 11 amino acids. TCRdb re-analysed the RT-PCR reads in MiXCR, keeping a single row per CDR3 protein. The data show hundreds of thousands of distinct CDR3 sequences, with 6% to 9% seen just once and 13% held by the top ten. The data stem from a study of response to subunit inactivated influenza vaccine. Study-level results: The authors offered the suggestion that each seasonal influenza vaccination recruits few new T cells.

The gene calls are TRBV7-9 and TRBJ2-2; D gene unclear. The clonotype was recovered from a man between 50 and 69 years old who received an inactivated influenza vaccine. The sample in question was PBMCs from blood, obtained 23 to 25 months after vaccination. The CDR3: CAFAFTGELFF. DNA of the CDR3: TGTGCCTTCGCGTTCACCGGGGAGCTGTTTTTT.